This T cell receptor beta chain appears in the sequencing data of a study of T cells after somatic rescue of genetic block. Germline V gene sequence: CDR1 SGHAT, CDR2 FQNNGV. This CDR3 has 18 residues. V gave up 4 bases and J gave up 2 bases, with 24 bases separating them. The data were produced by immunoSEQ multiplex PCR, yet TCRdb's version contains in-frame clones alone and is incomplete. The data hold fewer than 150,000 clones, with 85% to 95% observed a single time. Specimen: peripheral blood mononuclear cells (PBMCs). This clonotype was obtained from a woman under 30. V and J are TRBV11-2 and TRBJ2-7, with D possibly being TRBD2 (6 bases). CDR3: CASSSPSLDAGLPYEQYF. The CDR3 DNA sequence: TGTGCCAGCAGCTCCCCCTCTTTGGATGCGGGGCTTCCCTACGAGCAGTACTTC. Full variable domain (rest looked up from reference TRBV11-2 and TRBJ2-7): EAGVAQSPRYKIIEKRQSVAFWCNPISGHATLYWYQQILGQGPKLLIQFQNNGVVDDSQLPKDRFSAERLKGVDSTLKIQPAKLEDSAVYLCASSSPSLDAGLPYEQYFGPGTRLTVT.